A single sample is the source of the 22 T cell receptor beta chains below, sequenced in a study of blood T cell repertoires in COVID-19. The assay was immunoSEQ multiplex PCR, and TCRdb's table has in-frame clones only and misses some. Of about 130,000 clones in the sample, roughly 88% are singletons; the top ten hold about 5%. Sequenced sample: peripheral blood. The receptors here all came from a human donor in a cohort sampled during active COVID-19.

This clone was observed a single time. CDR3 residues: CASTSTGTDTQYF. As DNA, the CDR3 is TGTGCCAGCACCTCGACAGGCACAGATACGCAGTATTTT. The chain combines TRBV13 with TRBJ2-3; D is possibly TRBD1 (5 bases). This CDR3 spans 13 amino acids. V was cut by 7 bases and J by 1 base, with 9 bases left in between. The germline V gene encodes CDR1 PRHDT and CDR2 FYEKMQ (reference sequence).

This sequence joins TRBV5-1 and TRBJ2-7, with 9 bases aligning to TRBD2. Germline V gene sequence: CDR1 SGHRS, CDR2 YFSETQ. Trimming at V came to 0 bases and at J to 2 bases, leaving 9 bases not matched to a gene. The CDR3 consists of 17 residues. CDR3 nucleotide sequence: TGCGCCAGCAGCTTGGGTCAGCCTAGCGGGGTACCCTACGAGCAGTACTTC. The encoded protein is CASSLGQPSGVPYEQYF.

This rearrangement joins TRBV27 to TRBJ2-1; the D gene is possibly TRBD2 (5 bases). Germline CDR1 and CDR2: MNHEY and SMNVEV (reference sequence). This CDR3 is 13 amino acids long. Trimming left V 11 bases short and J 4 bases short, with 15 bases between. CDR3: CAAGSEDYNEQFF. Here the CDR3 DNA reads TGTGCCGCTGGGAGCGAGGATTACAATGAGCAGTTCTTC.

This clone was detected only a few times. This chain links TRBV27 with TRBJ1-2, with D possibly TRBD1 on 6 matching bases. Germline CDR1 is MNHEY and CDR2 is SMNVEV (reference sequence). The CDR3 spans 15 residues. Trimming took off 6 bases at V and 4 bases at J, with 18 bases between the two ends. Here the CDR3 reads CASSSPGGAGYGYTF. The CDR3 region has the DNA TGTGCCAGCAGCTCTCCCGGGGGGGCGGGCTATGGCTACACCTTC.

The chain uses TRBV7-2 and TRBJ2-5; a possible D gene is TRBD1 (5 bases). CDR1 is SGHTA and CDR2 is FQGNSA in the germline V gene. This CDR3 spans 12 amino acids. The V and J ends lost 5 bases and 7 bases respectively, with 11 bases between them. This CDR3 is CASSKNDRTQYF. The CDR3 DNA reads as TGTGCCAGCAGCAAAAACGACAGGACCCAGTACTTC. Using reference TRBV7-2 and TRBJ2-5 for the parts outside the CDR3, the full variable domain is GAGVSQSPSNKVTEKGKDVELRCDPISGHTALYWYRQSLGQGLEFLIYFQGNSAPDKSGLPSDRFSAERTGGSVSTLTIQRTQQEDSAVYLCASSKNDRTQYFGPGTRLLVL.

This clone was seen more than once but under ten times. V gene TRBV5-1 combines with J gene TRBJ2-3, with TRBD2 identical over 10 bases. The ends lost 4 bases at V and 5 bases at J; junction bases unmatched: 4. CDR1 SGHRS and CDR2 YFSETQ come from the germline V gene. The CDR3 has 14 residues. CDR3 coding DNA: TGCGCCAGCAGCATAGGGACTAGCGTAGATACGCAGTATTTT. Encoded protein: CASSIGTSVDTQYF.

The chain has TRBV11-2 and TRBJ2-1; D is perhaps TRBD2 (6 bases). Germline V gene data show CDR1 as SGHAT and CDR2 as FQNNGV. Trimming removed 0 bases at V and 9 bases at J, with 9 bases between. The CDR3 covers 13 residues. The CDR3 coding sequence is TGTGCCAGCAGCTTAGATAGGAGGGGTGAGCAGTTCTTC. This codes for CASSLDRRGEQFF.

This clone came up a few times. CDR3 residues: CASSLTGPYEQYF. The CDR3 DNA reads TGTGCCAGCTCACTGACAGGGCCCTACGAGCAGTACTTC. This chain connects TRBV18 to TRBJ2-7; 7 nucleotides match TRBD1. CDR1 and CDR2 from the germline V gene are KGHSH and LQKENI. The CDR3 totals 13 residues. With V trimmed by 4 bases and J by 2 bases, 2 bases remained unmatched.

The chain employs TRBV12-5 and TRBJ2-2; 9 bases are a match to TRBD1. Trimming cost V 6 bases and J 1 base; bases outside gene matches: 6. This CDR3 contains 16 residues. Germline CDR1 is LGHNT and CDR2 is FRNRAP. The CDR3 here is CASGKRGQGNTGELFF. As DNA, the CDR3 is TGTGCTAGTGGGAAACGGGGACAGGGGAACACCGGGGAGCTGTTTTTT.

This chain uses TRBV27 with TRBJ1-2; TRBD1 matches at 10 bases. CDR3 length: 14 amino acids. Trimming at V came to 2 bases and at J to 8 bases, leaving 5 bases not matched to a gene. Germline V gene data show CDR1 as MNHEY and CDR2 as SMNVEV (reference sequence). The CDR3 nucleotides are TGTGCCAGCAGTTTAGTGGGACAGGGGAAAGGCTACACCTTC. This codes for CASSLVGQGKGYTF.

This clone showed up just a few times. The DNA for the CDR3 is TGTGCCAGCAGCCCCATGGGGGCCACCGGGGAGCTGTTTTTT. This translates into CASSPMGATGELFF. V is TRBV7-9 and J is TRBJ2-2, with a tentative D call TRBD1 (6 bases). V lost 5 bases, J lost 4 bases, and 11 bases lay in between. The CDR3 is 14 residues long. The germline V gene encodes CDR1 SEHNR and CDR2 FQNEAQ (reference sequence). Variable domain in full (rest from reference TRBV7-9 and TRBJ2-2): DTGVSQNPRHKITKRGQNVTFRCDPISEHNRLYWYRQTLGQGPEFLTYFQNEAQLEKSRLLSDRFSAERPKGSFSTLEIQRTEQGDSAMYLCASSPMGATGELFFGEGSRLTVL.

V gene TRBV19 combines with J gene TRBJ2-7; TRBD1 is a possible D gene (6 bases). The CDR3 is made up of 16 amino acids. Trimming took off 5 bases at V and 2 bases at J, with 19 bases between the two ends. Germline-derived CDR1 and CDR2 are LNHDA and SQIVND (reference sequence). The CDR3: CASSLRSARGAYEQYF. DNA of the CDR3: TGTGCCAGTAGTCTCAGATCGGCCAGGGGCGCCTACGAGCAGTACTTC.

This clone was picked up a small number of times. The chain combines TRBV6-2 or TRBV6-3 with TRBJ2-3; D not certain. The CDR3 runs 15 residues. Trimming pared 2 bases from V and 4 bases from J, leaving 13 bases between. CDR1 is MNHEY and CDR2 is SVGEGT in the germline V gene. CDR3 residues: CASSYPERSPDTQYF. The CDR3 DNA reads as TGTGCCAGCAGTTACCCGGAGAGGAGCCCAGATACGCAGTATTTT.

The J gene is TRBJ2-1, the V gene TRBV10-1; maybe TRBD2 (5 bases). With 2 bases removed from V and 7 bases from J, the gap between germline ends came to 9 bases. The CDR3 is 13 residues long. Germline values: CDR1 WNHNN, CDR2 SYGVQD (reference sequence). DNA of the CDR3: TGCGCCAGCAGTGAGCGGGAAGGGAATGAGCAGTTCTTC. Translation: CASSEREGNEQFF.

The rearrangement links TRBV2 to TRBJ2-7, with unresolved D. Trimming shortened V by 6 bases and J by 5 bases, and 11 bases separated the two germline ends. CDR3 size: 12 residues. Germline CDR1 and CDR2: SNHLY and FYNNEI. DNA for the CDR3: TGTGCCAGCAGGGTGACTGTGCACGAGCAGTACTTC. This gives the protein CASRVTVHEQYF.

The chain joins TRBV7-2 to TRBJ2-1; 10 bases match TRBD2. Trimming at V came to 2 bases and at J to 12 bases, leaving 13 bases not matched to a gene. The CDR3 covers 16 residues. CDR1 SGHTA and CDR2 FQGNSA come from the germline V gene. The CDR3 here is CASSLFGTSEASGQFF. CDR3 DNA: TGTGCCAGCAGCTTATTTGGGACTAGCGAGGCCAGCGGGCAGTTCTTC.

This clone has more than one count but fewer than ten. V usage is TRBV5-8 and J usage is TRBJ2-2; weak D call: TRBD1 (5 bases). The CDR3 spans 13 residues. Germline V lookup: CDR1 SGHTS, CDR2 YDEGEE. V shed 5 bases and J shed 5 bases, with 10 bases lying between them. CDR3 protein: CASSPRETGELFF. Written as DNA, the CDR3 is TGTGCCAGCAGTCCCAGGGAAACCGGGGAGCTGTTTTTT. Combining the CDR3 with reference TRBV5-8 and TRBJ2-2 gives the whole variable domain EAGVTQSPTHLIKTRGQQATLRCSPISGHTSVYWYQQALGLGLQFLLWYDEGEERNRGNFPPRFSGRQFPNYSSELNVNALELEDSALYLCASSPRETGELFFGEGSRLTVL.

The chain joins TRBV5-1 to TRBJ2-3; maybe TRBD2 (5 bases). Germline loops: CDR1 SGHRS, CDR2 YFSETQ. With 1 base removed from V and 4 bases from J, the gap between germline ends came to 16 bases. This CDR3 comprises 16 residues. The CDR3 loop is CASSLKAVGVADTQYF. The DNA for the CDR3 is TGCGCCAGCAGCTTGAAAGCGGTTGGCGTGGCAGATACGCAGTATTTT.

V and J are TRBV9 and TRBJ2-1; 9 nucleotides agree with TRBD1. The CDR3 extends over 15 amino acids. Germline lookup yields CDR1 SGDLS and CDR2 YYNGEE. With 5 bases clipped from V and 11 bases from J, the junction kept 14 bases outside the gene matches. The CDR3 protein is CASSDTGTGLAKQFF. CDR3 nucleotide sequence: TGTGCCAGCAGTGACACCGGGACAGGGTTGGCTAAGCAGTTCTTC.

This chain connects TRBV2 to TRBJ2-1; 8 nucleotides align to TRBD2. After removal of 3 bases from V and 8 bases from J, the junction contained 30 bases not matched to a gene. From germline, CDR1 is SNHLY and CDR2 FYNNEI. This CDR3 is 22 amino acids long. In nucleotides, the CDR3 is TGTGCCAGCAGTGAGTTGGGGGGTGCAGCGGGAGTTACCATGGCAGGTGGGGATGAGCAGTTCTTC. Residues: CASSELGGAAGVTMAGGDEQFF.

The chain employs TRBV5-1 and TRBJ1-6; the match to TRBD1 covers 8 bases. CDR1 SGHRS and CDR2 YFSETQ come from the germline V gene. The CDR3 loop spans 20 amino acids. With V trimmed by 0 bases and J by 0 bases, 11 bases remained unmatched. The CDR3 reads CASSLGVEGDRSSYNSPLHF. The CDR3 DNA sequence: TGCGCCAGCAGCTTGGGGGTAGAAGGGGACAGGAGCTCCTATAATTCACCCCTCCACTTT.

This chain uses TRBV28 with TRBJ2-7; D possibly corresponds to TRBD2 (6 bases). CDR3 length: 13 amino acids. Trimming removed 6 bases from V and 6 bases from J, with 15 bases in between. Germline CDR1 MDHEN, CDR2 SYDVKM. CDR3 loop: CASSVRLDSEQYF. The CDR3, as DNA: TGTGCCAGCAGCGTCAGACTAGATAGCGAGCAGTACTTC.